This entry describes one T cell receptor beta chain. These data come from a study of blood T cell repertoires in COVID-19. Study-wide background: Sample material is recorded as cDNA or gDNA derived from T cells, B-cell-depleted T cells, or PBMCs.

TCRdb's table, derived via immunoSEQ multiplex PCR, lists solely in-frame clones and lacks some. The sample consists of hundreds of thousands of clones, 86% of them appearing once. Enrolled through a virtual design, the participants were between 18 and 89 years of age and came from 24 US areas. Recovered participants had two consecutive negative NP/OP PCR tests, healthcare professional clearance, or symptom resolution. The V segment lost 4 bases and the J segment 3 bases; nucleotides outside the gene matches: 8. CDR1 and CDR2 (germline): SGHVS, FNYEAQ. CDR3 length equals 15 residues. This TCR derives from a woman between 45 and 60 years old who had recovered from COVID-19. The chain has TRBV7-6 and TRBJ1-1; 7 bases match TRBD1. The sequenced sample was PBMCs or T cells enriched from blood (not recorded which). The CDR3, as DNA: TGTGCCAGCAGCTATGTCGGTCAGGGGGACACTGAAGCTTTCTTT. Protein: CASSYVGQGDTEAFF.